This TCR beta chain originates from a study of OX40 agonist ivuxolimab in advanced cancers. Study-wide results and caveats: CD8+ T cells were the subset that, on average, had more expanded clones than CD4+. Not determined was the antigen specificity of the expanded peripheral T cells.

CDR1 and CDR2 from the germline V gene are SNHLY and FYNNEI. This CDR3 has 15 amino acids. The V gene end was trimmed by 2 bases and the J gene end by 2 bases; junction bases not matched to a gene: 5. Generated by immunoSEQ multiplex PCR, the TCRdb table keeps only in-frame clones and is missing some. Of tens of thousands of clones in the sample, 65% to 90% were seen once. With regard to this clone: The antigen remains unidentified.

The TCR sequence derives from an adult with an advanced solid tumor such as melanoma, head and neck, liver or kidney cancer. Sequenced material: CD4+ or CD8+ T cells sorted from blood, taken in a trial of the OX40 agonist ivuxolimab. V usage is TRBV2 and J usage is TRBJ1-1; 7 bases map to TRBD1. As DNA, the CDR3 is TGTGCCAGCAGTGAATGGGCAGGGGGAAACACTGAAGCTTTCTTT. As protein: CASSEWAGGNTEAFF.